Listed below are T cell receptor beta chains from one sample, sequenced in a study of OX40 agonist ivuxolimab in advanced cancers. Sequencing was performed with immunoSEQ multiplex PCR; in TCRdb, only in-frame clones are kept and a portion is missing. The data show over 35,000 clones, 75% to 90% seen once. The material was CD4+ or CD8+ T cells sorted from blood, obtained in a trial of the OX40 agonist ivuxolimab. These receptors originate from an adult with an advanced solid tumor such as melanoma, head and neck, liver or kidney cancer. CDR3s include the opening cysteine and the closing phenylalanine or tryptophan. D genes are given only for firm matches. Clone size is stated in some rows and not others, as once, few, many or a class when expanded.

j_call d_call v_call clone_size cdr3_nt cdr3_aa
TRBJ1-2 . TRBV28 . TGTGCCAGCAGCTTAAGCTGGGCCCAACTTAACTATGGCTACACCTTC CASSLSWAQLNYGYTF
TRBJ1-1 . TRBV7-2 . TGTGCCAGCAGCGCCACCAGGGACCGGAATGCTTTCTTT CASSATRDRNAFF
TRBJ2-1 . TRBV7-9 once TGTGCCAGCCGCCCGCTAGGCGAGCAGTTCTTC CASRPLGEQFF
TRBJ2-7 . TRBV7-9 . TGTGCCAGCAGCGGCGGGGGCCGAAGCTCCTACGAGCAGTACTTC CASSGGGRSSYEQYF
TRBJ2-5 . TRBV18 . TGTGCCAGCTCATACGCTCCCCAGGGGGAGACCCAGTACTTC CASSYAPQGETQYF
TRBJ1-5 . TRBV6-5 once TGTGCCAGCAGTTACTCGTACAGAAAAAATCAGCCCCAGCATTTT CASSYSYRKNQPQHF
TRBJ2-5 . TRBV9 . TGTGCCAGCAGCGTAGCAAGTGGGGTTAGTGAGACCCAGTACTTC CASSVASGVSETQYF
TRBJ2-5 . TRBV10-3 . TGTGCCATCAGTGACAGGGGGGGGCCAGAGACCCAGTACTTC CAISDRGGPETQYF
TRBJ1-1 . TRBV5-4 . TGTGCCAGCAGCTTGCCACGGGATAACACTGAAGCTTTCTTT CASSLPRDNTEAFF
TRBJ2-7 TRBD1 TRBV27 . TGTGCCAGCAGCTTCCGGGACAGGCTCTACGAGCAGTACTTC CASSFRDRLYEQYF
TRBJ2-3 TRBD1 TRBV5-6 . TGTGCCAGCAGCTCCCTAACCGGGACAGGGGTAATAGATACGCAGTATTTT CASSSLTGTGVIDTQYF
TRBJ2-3 TRBD2 TRBV29-1 once TGCAGCGGTGTGTCTAGCGGGGCCACAGATACGCAGTATTTT CSGVSSGATDTQYF
TRBJ1-4 . TRBV7-8 . TGTGCCAGCAGCGCAGTCGGCAGGAGTGAAAAACTGTTTTTT CASSAVGRSEKLFF
TRBJ2-7 TRBD2 TRBV6-1 . TGTGCCAGCCGCAGCGGGGGAACTTCCTACGAGCAGTACTTC CASRSGGTSYEQYF
TRBJ2-3 . TRBV10-3 once TGTGCCATCAGTGGACGTAATAGCACAGATACGCAGTATTTT CAISGRNSTDTQYF
TRBJ2-5 TRBD1 TRBV18 few TGTGCCAGCTCACCCAACGGACAGGGCCAAGAGACCCAGTACTTC CASSPNGQGQETQYF
TRBJ1-5 TRBD1 TRBV19 . TGTGCCAGTAGTATGGGGACAGGAGGTCAGCCCCAGCATTTT CASSMGTGGQPQHF
TRBJ2-7 . TRBV7-8 . TGTGCCAGCAGCTTGTCCCTCGAGCAGTACTTC CASSLSLEQYF
TRBJ2-1 . TRBV7-3 . TGTGCCAGCAGCTTAACCCCCGGGACCACTAATGAGCAGTTCTTC CASSLTPGTTNEQFF
TRBJ2-5 TRBD1 TRBV30 . TGTGCCTGGGGAAAACCTTGGGGACAGGGGGCGAGAGAGACCCAGTACTTC CAWGKPWGQGARETQYF
TRBJ2-3 . TRBV6-1 . TGTGCCAGCAGTGAAACGGACGGCTGGGATACGCAGTATTTT CASSETDGWDTQYF
TRBJ2-5 . TRBV6-6 . TGTGCCAGCAGTCCCACCGACTCCCAAGAGACCCAGTACTTC CASSPTDSQETQYF
TRBJ2-7 TRBD1 TRBV18 . TGTGCCAGCTCATCCTACAGGGGGAGCTCCTACGAGCAGTACTTC CASSSYRGSSYEQYF
TRBJ2-5 . TRBV25-1 . TGTGCCAGCAGCGATAGGGACTTCACTTTTAAAGAGACCCAGTACTTC CASSDRDFTFKETQYF
TRBJ2-7 TRBD1 TRBV7-2 . TGTGCCAGCAGCTTACGGAGGACAGGGGCCTACGAGCAGTACTTC CASSLRRTGAYEQYF
TRBJ2-5 . TRBV7-2 . TGTGCCAGCAGCTTAGTGGCGGGGCCCGAGGAGACCCAGTACTTC CASSLVAGPEETQYF
TRBJ2-5 . TRBV11-2 . TGTGCCAGCAGCTTAGGTCAGCTAGACCAAGAGACCCAGTACTTC CASSLGQLDQETQYF
TRBJ2-5 . TRBV10-3 . TGTGCCATCAGTGAGGCGCAGGGGGGGGAGACCCAGTACTTC CAISEAQGGETQYF
TRBJ2-6 . TRBV28 . TGTGCCAGCAGTTTGAGGGGGGGACACAGTTCTGGGGCCAACGTCCTGACTTTC CASSLRGGHSSGANVLTF
TRBJ2-3 . TRBV15 . TGTGCCACCAGCAGAGAAATGGGGGGATTAGGGGCAGATACGCAGTATTTT CATSREMGGLGADTQYF
TRBJ2-2 TRBD2 TRBV10-1 once TGCGCCAGCAGTGGTGGAGCGGGGGGAAACACCGGGGAGCTGTTTTTT CASSGGAGGNTGELFF
TRBJ1-2 TRBD1 TRBV30 . TGTGCCTGGAGTGTGGGCAGGGGGACTGGCTACACCTTC CAWSVGRGTGYTF
TRBJ2-7 . TRBV12-5 . TGTGCTAGTGGCTCGCTCTTAAGCTCCTACGAGCAGTACTTC CASGSLLSSYEQYF
TRBJ2-1 . TRBV5-1 . TGCGCCAGCAGCTTGGGGCAGTCCTACAATGAGCAGTTCTTC CASSLGQSYNEQFF
TRBJ2-5 TRBD1 TRBV29-1 . TGCAGCGCGCTACAGGGGGCGGGGGAGACCCAGTACTTC CSALQGAGETQYF
TRBJ1-4 TRBD1 TRBV5-6 . TGTGCCAGCAGCTTGGCCAAAGAGGGACAGGGGATGCATGAAAAACTGTTTTTT CASSLAKEGQGMHEKLFF
TRBJ1-6 . TRBV6-5 . TGTGCCAGCAGTACACCGGGCCGCCAGGGTTCACCCCTCCACTTT CASSTPGRQGSPLHF
TRBJ2-7 . TRBV25-1 . TGTGCCAGCAGTGAAGGGCATCGCCCAGGCTACTACGAGCAGTACTTC CASSEGHRPGYYEQYF
TRBJ2-7 TRBD1 TRBV27 . TGTGCCAGCAGCGGGACAGGGTCCCCCCCCTACGAGCAGTACTTC CASSGTGSPPYEQYF
TRBJ1-1 TRBD1 TRBV5-4 . TGTGCCAGCAGCAGTAACAGGGGGTTAGGCACTGAAGCTTTCTTT CASSSNRGLGTEAFF
TRBJ1-1 . TRBV28 . TGTGCCAGCCTAGGACCGCCGAACACTGAAGCTTTCTTT CASLGPPNTEAFF
TRBJ1-4 . TRBV2 . TGTGCCAGCAGTGTAGGAGGGGTAGCAACTAATGAAAAACTGTTTTTT CASSVGGVATNEKLFF
TRBJ1-2 . TRBV5-6 . TGTGCCAGCAGCCTCCGCGGGACATTCAGTCTCTACACCTTC CASSLRGTFSLYTF
TRBJ1-1 TRBD1 TRBV4-3 few TGCGCCAGCAGCGGACAGGGGTTGAACACTGAAGCTTTCTTT CASSGQGLNTEAFF
TRBJ2-5 . TRBV7-3 . TGTGCCAGCAGCTTATGGGCAGGGGAAGAGACCCAGTACTTC CASSLWAGEETQYF
TRBJ1-6 . TRBV18 . TGTGCCAGCTCACCAGTGGCAGGAGATAATTCACCCCTCCACTTT CASSPVAGDNSPLHF
TRBJ2-3 . TRBV5-1 . TGCGCCAGCAGCTTGGCGGTGGGTCAGGACCTAAGCACAGATACGCAGTATTTT CASSLAVGQDLSTDTQYF